In its sample, the clone carrying this T cell receptor (beta chain) was seen a few times. Its specificity is not known. These data originate in a study of CD8 T cells in ankylosing spondylitis. Trimming removed 0 bases from V and 2 bases from J, with 14 bases in between. This CDR3 spans 15 amino acids. The germline V gene encodes CDR1 SQVTM and CDR2 ANQGSEA. For TCR beta, libraries came from quantitative 5'-RACE with molecular barcodes. Each CDR3 protein gets one entry after TCRdb re-called the 5' RACE reads with MiXCR. The table has a few hundred thousand distinct CDR3 sequences, 15% to 20% seen once; the top ten hold less than 35%. Broader study findings: Seven to nine highly homologous variants formed a TCR beta motif that appeared characteristic of ankylosing spondylitis blood. Reportedly, matched ankylosing spondylitis synovial fluid was significantly enriched for disease-linked clones. Disease-linked clones were CD8+ and relatively rare in peripheral blood.

Sequencing input: blood, either unsorted or a sorted T cell fraction (not recorded which). The chain couples TRBV29-1 to TRBJ2-7; D may be TRBD1 or TRBD2 (6 bases each). This sequence originates from a male donor with ankylosing spondylitis or in good health (not recorded which). CDR3 sequence reads: CSVEDRGTTTYEQYF. The CDR3 DNA follows: TGCAGCGTTGAAGATCGGGGGACAACTACCTACGAGCAGTACTTC.